These 15 T cell receptor beta chains came from one sample sequenced in a study of T cell changes during pregnancy in multiple sclerosis. TCRdb keeps only in-frame clones here, not all; method: immunoSEQ multiplex PCR. The sample carries fewer than 80,000 clones, 94% recorded once. The sequencing here drew on CD4+ T cells from peripheral blood mononuclear cells, taken after pregnancy. Every receptor here comes from a female donor with multiple sclerosis, enrolled in a pregnancy study.

V usage is TRBV5-6 and J usage is TRBJ2-7; D possibly corresponds to TRBD2 (6 bases). Trimming took 0 bases from V and 3 from J, leaving 7 bases between them. This CDR3 has 13 residues. CDR1 SGHDT and CDR2 YYEEEE come from the germline V gene. The CDR3, as DNA: TGTGCCAGCAGCTTGGTGCGGGGCTACGAGCAGTACTTC. Translation gives CASSLVRGYEQYF.

The chain combines TRBV7-2 with TRBJ2-3; D is perhaps TRBD2 (6 bases). Germline V gene data show CDR1 as SGHTA and CDR2 as FQGNSA. V dropped 7 bases and J dropped 0 bases, with 14 bases sitting between them. The CDR3 contains 15 residues. For the CDR3, the DNA is TGTGCCAGCAACCGACTGGGGGGTAGCACAGATACGCAGTATTTT. Its translation: CASNRLGGSTDTQYF.

V is TRBV7-3 and J is TRBJ2-2; D perhaps matches TRBD1 (5 bases). This CDR3 comprises 13 residues. The germline V gene has CDR1 SGHTA and CDR2 FQGTGA. Between the trimmed V and J ends, which lost 5 bases and 5 bases, there was a span of 9 bases. The CDR3 DNA reads TGTGCCAGCAGCCCATACAGGACCGGGGAGCTGTTTTTT. Protein sequence: CASSPYRTGELFF.

The V call is TRBV7-2, the J call TRBJ1-2; 9 bases fit TRBD1. Germline assignment: CDR1 SGHTA and CDR2 FQGNSA. Trimming at V came to 4 bases and at J to 4 bases, leaving 10 bases not matched to a gene. The length of the CDR3 is 16 residues. CDR3 sequence: CASSSRDRVFSYGYTF. DNA of the CDR3: TGTGCCAGCAGCTCCCGGGACAGGGTTTTCAGCTATGGCTACACCTTC.

This clone was found once. In nucleotides, the CDR3 is TGTGCCAGCTCACCACGCTCGCGGGAGTCAAATGAGCAGTTCTTC. Translated, it gives CASSPRSRESNEQFF. The chain combines TRBV18 with TRBJ2-1; 7 bases map to TRBD2. CDR1 KGHSH and CDR2 LQKENI come from the germline V gene. This CDR3 contains 15 residues. Trimming at V came to 1 base and at J to 7 bases, leaving 7 bases not matched to a gene.

The CDR3 reads CSFGRSNTEAFF. Here the CDR3 DNA reads TGCAGCTTTGGCAGATCCAACACTGAAGCTTTCTTT. V usage is TRBV29-1 and J usage is TRBJ1-1, with D unclear. The CDR3 has 12 amino acids. The germline V gene encodes CDR1 SQVTM and CDR2 ANQGSEA. V gave up 8 bases and J gave up 2 bases, with 12 bases separating them.

This clone was counted between two and nine times. V usage is TRBV7-2 and J usage is TRBJ1-5; D is unclear. The CDR3 totals 13 residues. Per the germline V gene, CDR1 is SGHTA and CDR2 is FQGNSA. The V gene lost 5 bases and the J gene lost 7 bases, with 12 bases spanning the gap. CDR3 region: CASSRPGGQPQHF. In DNA, the CDR3 is TGTGCCAGCAGCCGACCGGGAGGGCAGCCCCAGCATTTT.

The V gene is TRBV30, the J gene TRBJ1-2; TRBD1 matches at 8 bases. The V gene's germline CDR1 is GTSNPN and CDR2 SVGIG (reference sequence). This CDR3 is built from 15 residues. The V segment lost 2 bases and the J segment 4 bases; nucleotides outside the gene matches: 9. The DNA for the CDR3 is TGTGCCTGGAGTACCCGGACAGGGACTTCCTATGGCTACACCTTC. It is translated as CAWSTRTGTSYGYTF. The variable domain in full, with the rest retrieved from reference TRBV30 and TRBJ1-2, is SQTIHQWPATLVQPVGSPLSLECTVEGTSNPNLYWYRQAAGRGLQLLFYSVGIGQISSEVPQNLSASRPQDRQFILSSKKLLLSDSGFYLCAWSTRTGTSYGYTFGSGTRLTVV.

This clone showed up just a few times. This chain uses TRBV2 with TRBJ2-1; 9 positions match TRBD2. Germline V CDR1 and CDR2: SNHLY, FYNNEI. Trimming took 4 bases from V and 7 from J; bases not matched to a gene: 8. The CDR3 loop spans 15 amino acids. The CDR3 DNA reads TGTGCCAGCAGTGTGGCGGGAGGGCTGTGGAATGAGCAGTTCTTC. It is translated as CASSVAGGLWNEQFF.

The V and J genes are TRBV7-3 and TRBJ2-1; 8 positions agree with TRBD2. Trimming removed 2 bases from V and 3 bases from J; junction bases left unmatched: 0. Looked up from germline, CDR1 is SGHTA and CDR2 is FQGTGA. CDR3 length: 14 residues. This CDR3 is CASSLRGGYNEQFF. CDR3 coding DNA: TGTGCCAGCAGCTTACGGGGGGGCTACAATGAGCAGTTCTTC.

This sequence joins TRBV5-1 and TRBJ1-4; D possibly corresponds to TRBD1 (5 bases). Germline V gene sequence: CDR1 SGHRS, CDR2 YFSETQ. The CDR3 extends over 15 amino acids. V was shortened by 1 base and J by 4 bases, with 11 bases between the two germline ends. The CDR3 DNA sequence: TGCGCCAGCAGCTTGCTGGGGCAGCTTAATGAAAAACTGTTTTTT. Amino acid sequence: CASSLLGQLNEKLFF.

This clone was picked up one time. V is TRBV27 and J is TRBJ2-3; 9 bases map to TRBD1. Trimming cost V 6 bases and J 0 bases; bases outside gene matches: 4. Germline V lookup: CDR1 MNHEY, CDR2 SMNVEV (reference sequence). The CDR3 has 15 amino acids. DNA of the CDR3: TGTGCCAGCAGAACAGGGGGCTATAGCACAGATACGCAGTATTTT. Translating gives CASRTGGYSTDTQYF.

This chain uses TRBV7-2 with TRBJ1-1; maybe TRBD1 (5 bases). Germline-derived CDR1 and CDR2 are SGHTA and FQGNSA. CDR3 length: 14 residues. Trimming left V 4 bases short and J 2 bases short, with 11 bases between. CDR3 protein: CASSWGGTNTEAFF. The CDR3 bases are TGTGCCAGCAGCTGGGGGGGGACTAACACTGAAGCTTTCTTT.

V usage is TRBV4-3 and J usage is TRBJ2-1; 11 bases are shared with TRBD2. Per the germline V gene, CDR1 is LGHNA and CDR2 is YSLEER. CDR3 length: 16 amino acids. V shed 3 bases and J 8 bases; nucleotides not matched to a gene: 9. The CDR3 region has the DNA TGCGCCAGCAGCCAGGGCCTTAGCGGGAGGGCCTATGAGCAGTTCTTC. Translation gives CASSQGLSGRAYEQFF.

The chain employs TRBV19 and TRBJ2-2, with D perhaps TRBD2 (6 bases). Germline V gene data show CDR1 as LNHDA and CDR2 as SQIVND (reference sequence). This CDR3 region has 16 residues. Trimming stripped 7 bases from V and 0 bases from J, with 15 bases between. For the CDR3, the DNA is TGTGCCAGTAAAAGGAGGGGTACAGCGAACACCGGGGAGCTGTTTTTT. Its protein is CASKRRGTANTGELFF.